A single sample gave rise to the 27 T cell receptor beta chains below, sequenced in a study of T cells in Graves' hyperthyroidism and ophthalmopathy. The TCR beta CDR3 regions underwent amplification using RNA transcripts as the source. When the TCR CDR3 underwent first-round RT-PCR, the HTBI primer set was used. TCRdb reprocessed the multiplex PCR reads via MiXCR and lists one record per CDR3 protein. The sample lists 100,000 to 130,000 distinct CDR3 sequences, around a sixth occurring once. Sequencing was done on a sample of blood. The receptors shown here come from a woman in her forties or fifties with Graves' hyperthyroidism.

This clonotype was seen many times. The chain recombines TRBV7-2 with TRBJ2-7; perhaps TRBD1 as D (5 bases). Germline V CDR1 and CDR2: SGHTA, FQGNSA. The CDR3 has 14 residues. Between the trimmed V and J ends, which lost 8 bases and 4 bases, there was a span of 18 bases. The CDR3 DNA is TGTGCCAGCGCTCCCGGACACCTATCGTACGAGCAGTACGTC. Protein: CASAPGHLSYEQYV.

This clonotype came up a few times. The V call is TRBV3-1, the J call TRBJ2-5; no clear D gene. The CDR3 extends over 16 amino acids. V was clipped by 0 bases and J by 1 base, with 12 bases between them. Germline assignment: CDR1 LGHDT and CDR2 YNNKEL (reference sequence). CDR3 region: CASSQDGGASQETQYF. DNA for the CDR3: TGTGCCAGCAGCCAAGATGGCGGAGCTAGCCAAGAGACCCAGTACTTC.

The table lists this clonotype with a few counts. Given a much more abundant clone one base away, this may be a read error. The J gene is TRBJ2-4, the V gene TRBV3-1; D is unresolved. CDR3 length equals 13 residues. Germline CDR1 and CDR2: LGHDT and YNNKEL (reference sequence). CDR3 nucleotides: TGTACCAGCAGCCAAGATTGGAGAAACATTCAGTACTTC. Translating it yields CTSSQDWRNIQYF. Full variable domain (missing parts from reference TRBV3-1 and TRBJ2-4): DTAVSQTPKYLVTQMGNDKSIKCEQNLGHDTMYWYKQDSKKFLKIMFSYNNKELIINETVPNRFSPKSPDKAHLNLHINSLELGDSAVYFCTSSQDWRNIQYFGAGTRLSVL.

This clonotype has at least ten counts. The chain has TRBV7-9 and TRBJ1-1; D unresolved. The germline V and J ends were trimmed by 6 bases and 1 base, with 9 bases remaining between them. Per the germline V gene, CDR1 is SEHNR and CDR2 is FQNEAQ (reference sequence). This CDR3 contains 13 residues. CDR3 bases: TGTGCCAGCAGTTATCAGGCGAACACTGAAGCTTTCTTT. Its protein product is CASSYQANTEAFF.

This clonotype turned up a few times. CDR3 loop: CASSLVRAGTKDIQYF. The CDR3 DNA sequence: TGTGCCAGCAGCTTAGTCAGGGCGGGAACCAAGGACATTCAGTACTTC. The J gene is TRBJ2-4, the V gene TRBV11-2; perhaps TRBD2 as D (6 bases). This CDR3 contains 16 residues. Trimming pared 1 base from V and 8 bases from J, leaving 18 bases between. Germline loops: CDR1 SGHAT, CDR2 FQNNGV.

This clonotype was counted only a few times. The CDR3 bases are TGTGCCAGCAGTTTAGGGGGGGCGGGAGGGAACAATGAGCAGTTCTTC. Translation: CASSLGGAGGNNEQFF. The chain combines TRBV28 with TRBJ2-1; TRBD2 aligns across 9 bases. V dropped 2 bases and J dropped 5; count of bases not matched to a gene: 7. This CDR3 region has 16 residues. Per the germline V gene, CDR1 is MDHEN and CDR2 is SYDVKM.

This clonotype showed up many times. CDR3 DNA: TGTGCCAGCAGCCCAGCGGGTGAAAGCTCCTACGAGCAGTACTTC. As protein: CASSPAGESSYEQYF. V gene TRBV9 combines with J gene TRBJ2-7; D possibly corresponds to TRBD2 (6 bases). CDR1 is SGDLS, CDR2 YYNGEE, per germline. The germline V and J ends were trimmed by 4 bases and 0 bases, with 14 bases remaining between them. This CDR3 is 15 amino acids long.

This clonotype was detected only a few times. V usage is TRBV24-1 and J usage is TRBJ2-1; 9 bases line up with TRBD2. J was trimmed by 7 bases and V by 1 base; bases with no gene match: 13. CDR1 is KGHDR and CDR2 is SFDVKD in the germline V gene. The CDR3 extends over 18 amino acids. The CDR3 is CATSDFPVAGAKNNEQFF. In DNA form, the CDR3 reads TGTGCCACCAGTGATTTCCCCGTAGCGGGAGCTAAAAATAATGAGCAGTTCTTC.

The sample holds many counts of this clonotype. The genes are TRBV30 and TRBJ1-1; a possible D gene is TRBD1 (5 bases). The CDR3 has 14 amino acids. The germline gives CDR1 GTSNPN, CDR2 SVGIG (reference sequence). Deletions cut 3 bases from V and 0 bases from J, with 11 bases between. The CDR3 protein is CAWSSGIMNTEAFF. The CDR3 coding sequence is TGTGCCTGGAGCTCAGGGATCATGAACACTGAAGCTTTCTTT.

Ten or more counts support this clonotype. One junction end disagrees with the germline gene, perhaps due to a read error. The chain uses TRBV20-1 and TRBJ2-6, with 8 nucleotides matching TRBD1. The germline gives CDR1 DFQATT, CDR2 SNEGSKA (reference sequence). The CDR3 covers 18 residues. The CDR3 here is CSARDSGTGSSGANVLTF. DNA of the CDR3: TGCAGTGCTCGAGACTCCGGGACAGGCTCCTCTGGGGCCAACGTCCTGACTTTC.

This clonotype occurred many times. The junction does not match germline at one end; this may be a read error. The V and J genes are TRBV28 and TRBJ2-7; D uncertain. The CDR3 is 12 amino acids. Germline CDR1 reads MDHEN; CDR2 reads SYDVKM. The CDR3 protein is CASSFLRYGQYF. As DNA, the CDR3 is TGTGCCAGCAGTTTCTTACGGTACGGGCAGTACTTC.

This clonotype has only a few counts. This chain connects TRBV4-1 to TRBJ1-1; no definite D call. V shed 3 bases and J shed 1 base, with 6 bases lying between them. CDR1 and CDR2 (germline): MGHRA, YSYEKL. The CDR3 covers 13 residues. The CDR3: CASSQNRNTEAFF. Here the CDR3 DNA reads TGCGCCAGCAGCCAGAATAGGAACACTGAAGCTTTCTTT.

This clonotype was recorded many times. The CDR3: CASSLGILAEYQETQYF. The CDR3 coding sequence is TGCGCCAGCAGCTTGGGCATACTAGCGGAGTACCAAGAGACCCAGTACTTC. The rearrangement joins TRBV5-1 to TRBJ2-5; 8 positions agree with TRBD2. J lost 0 bases, V lost 0 bases, and 7 bases had no gene match. The CDR3 totals 17 residues. Per the germline V gene, CDR1 is SGHRS and CDR2 is YFSETQ.

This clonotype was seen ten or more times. In DNA, the CDR3 is TGCAGTGGGGGACAGCTTTACAATGAGCAGTTCTTC. It codes for CSGGQLYNEQFF. V gene TRBV20-1 combines with J gene TRBJ2-1, with 7 bases aligning to TRBD1. CDR1 and CDR2 from the germline V gene are DFQATT and SNEGSKA (reference sequence). This CDR3 has 12 residues. After removal of 7 bases from V and 4 bases from J, the junction contained 4 bases not matched to a gene.

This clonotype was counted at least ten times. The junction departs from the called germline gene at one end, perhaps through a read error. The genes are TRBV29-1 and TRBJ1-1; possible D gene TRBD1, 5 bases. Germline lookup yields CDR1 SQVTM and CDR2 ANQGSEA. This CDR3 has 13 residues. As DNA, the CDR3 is TGCAGCGTGCCAGGGTTGGGGAACCCTGAAGCTTTCTTT. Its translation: CSVPGLGNPEAFF.

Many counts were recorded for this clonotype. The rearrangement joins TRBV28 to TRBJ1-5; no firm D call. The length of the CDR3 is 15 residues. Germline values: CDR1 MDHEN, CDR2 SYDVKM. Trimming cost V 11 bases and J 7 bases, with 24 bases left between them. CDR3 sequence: CASRVGKWRSQPQHF. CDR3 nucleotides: TGTGCCTCTCGGGTGGGGAAATGGCGCAGCCAGCCCCAGCATTTT.

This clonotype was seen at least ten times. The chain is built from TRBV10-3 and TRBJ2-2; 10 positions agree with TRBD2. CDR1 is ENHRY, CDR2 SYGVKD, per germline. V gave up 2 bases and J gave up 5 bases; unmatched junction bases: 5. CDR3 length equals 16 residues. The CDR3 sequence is CAISEASGRWTGELFF. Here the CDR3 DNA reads TGTGCCATCAGTGAGGCTAGCGGGAGATGGACCGGGGAGCTGTTTTTT.

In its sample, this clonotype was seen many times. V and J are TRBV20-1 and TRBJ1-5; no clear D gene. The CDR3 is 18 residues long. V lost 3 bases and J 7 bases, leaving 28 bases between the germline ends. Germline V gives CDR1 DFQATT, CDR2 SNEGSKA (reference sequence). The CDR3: CSASVLGRRQQPGQPQHF. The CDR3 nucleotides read TGCAGTGCTAGTGTCTTAGGGCGGCGTCAGCAACCGGGGCAGCCCCAGCATTTT.

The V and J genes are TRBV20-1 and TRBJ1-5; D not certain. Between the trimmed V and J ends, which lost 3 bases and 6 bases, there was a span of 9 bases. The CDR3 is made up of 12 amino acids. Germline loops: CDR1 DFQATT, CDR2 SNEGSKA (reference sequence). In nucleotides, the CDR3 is TGCAGTGCTAGTTCTCCCCGTCAGCCCCAGCATTTT. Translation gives CSASSPRQPQHF.

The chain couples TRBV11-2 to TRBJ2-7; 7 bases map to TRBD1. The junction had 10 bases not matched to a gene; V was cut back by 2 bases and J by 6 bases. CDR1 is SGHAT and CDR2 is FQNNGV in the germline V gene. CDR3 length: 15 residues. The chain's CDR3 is CASSLPTGMRSEQYF. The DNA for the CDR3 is TGTGCCAGCAGCTTACCGACAGGGATGAGGTCCGAGCAGTACTTC.

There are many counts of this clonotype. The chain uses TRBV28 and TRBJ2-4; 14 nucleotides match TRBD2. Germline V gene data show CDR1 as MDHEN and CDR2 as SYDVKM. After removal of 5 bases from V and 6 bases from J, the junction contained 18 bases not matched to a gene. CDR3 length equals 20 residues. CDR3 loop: CASSPDTDPTSGRASNIQYF. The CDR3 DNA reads TGTGCCAGCAGTCCCGACACCGATCCGACTAGCGGGAGGGCCTCAAACATTCAGTACTTC.

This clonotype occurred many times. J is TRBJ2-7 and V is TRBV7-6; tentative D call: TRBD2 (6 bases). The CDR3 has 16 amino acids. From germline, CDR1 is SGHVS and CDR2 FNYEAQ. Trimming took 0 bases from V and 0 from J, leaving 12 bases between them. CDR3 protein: CASSLASDYLSYEQYF. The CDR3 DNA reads TGTGCCAGCAGCTTAGCTTCGGACTATCTCTCCTACGAGCAGTACTTC.

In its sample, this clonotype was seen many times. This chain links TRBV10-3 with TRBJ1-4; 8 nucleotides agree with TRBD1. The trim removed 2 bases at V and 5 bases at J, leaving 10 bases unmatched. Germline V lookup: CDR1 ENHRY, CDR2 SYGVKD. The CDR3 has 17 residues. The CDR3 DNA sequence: TGTGCCATCAGTGAGGGCGACAGGGGCTATTCAAATGAAAAACTGTTTTTT. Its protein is CAISEGDRGYSNEKLFF.

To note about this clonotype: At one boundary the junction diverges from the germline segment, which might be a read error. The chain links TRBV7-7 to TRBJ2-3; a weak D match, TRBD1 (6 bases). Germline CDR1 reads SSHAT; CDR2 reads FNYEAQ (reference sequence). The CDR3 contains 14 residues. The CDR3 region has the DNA TGTGCTAGCAGCTTAGGGGGAAGCTTCGATACGCAGTATTTT. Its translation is CASSLGGSFDTQYF.

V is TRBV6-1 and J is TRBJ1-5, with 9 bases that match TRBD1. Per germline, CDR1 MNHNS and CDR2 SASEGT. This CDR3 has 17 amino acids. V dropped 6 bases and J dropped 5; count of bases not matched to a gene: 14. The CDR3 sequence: CASRTTGQGVWDQPQHF. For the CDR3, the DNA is TGTGCCAGCAGAACCACGGGACAGGGTGTTTGGGATCAGCCCCAGCATTTT.

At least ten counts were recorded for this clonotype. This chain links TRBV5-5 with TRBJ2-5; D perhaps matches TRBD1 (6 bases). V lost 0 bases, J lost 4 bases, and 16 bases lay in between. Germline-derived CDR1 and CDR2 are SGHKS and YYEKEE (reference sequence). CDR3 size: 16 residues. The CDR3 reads CASSLGAGVGGETQYF. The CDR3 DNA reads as TGTGCCAGCAGCTTGGGTGCAGGGGTTGGGGGAGAGACCCAGTACTTC.

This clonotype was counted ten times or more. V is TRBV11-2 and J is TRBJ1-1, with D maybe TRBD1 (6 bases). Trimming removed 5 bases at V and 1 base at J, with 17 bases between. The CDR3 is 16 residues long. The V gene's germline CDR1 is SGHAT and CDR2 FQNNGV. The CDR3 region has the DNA TGTGCCAGCAGCCGAACCCTTGGACAGAAGAACACTGAAGCTTTCTTT. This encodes CASSRTLGQKNTEAFF.